Listed below are T cell receptor beta chains from one sample, sequenced in a study of T cell responses to AZD1222 COVID-19 vaccine. Method: immunoSEQ multiplex PCR; TCRdb's copy keeps in-frame clones and lacks some. The sample shows 100,000 to 130,000 clones, 90% to 95% of them seen only once. The sequencing used peripheral blood, collected on day 0 of AZD1222 vaccination. The receptors here all came from an adult in good health. Each CDR3 is given without its conserved first and last residue.

v_call,cdr3_aa
TRBV27,ASSSRAAPLQDQPQH
TRBV9,ASSAGQNFEKLF
TRBV19,ASSIQSGGNQPQH
TRBV6-5,ASRKGQGLTGELF
TRBV4-3,ASSQDRGWGYT
TRBV5-4,ASRSGANVLT
TRBV5-6,ASSYNPQETQY
TRBV27,ASGRRTNTGELF
TRBV27,ASSLSTTQGSYEQY
TRBV5-1,ASRRSGAGEQY
TRBV6-1,ASSEGPGDYGNTIY
TRBV7-2,ASSPRPSGGQETQY
TRBV4-3,ASSQSWQGSSEQF
TRBV14,ASSPRPSHEAF
TRBV5-8,ASRDRGLIDYGYT
TRBV21-1,ASSKLSGGGRETQY
TRBV3-1/TRBV3-2,ASSLRSGGDTEAF
TRBV29-1,SVETLIGSSYNEQF
TRBV6-2/TRBV6-3,ASSYDINRDGYT
TRBV6-2/TRBV6-3,ASSKPQGANHEQF
TRBV7-2,ASSQSRVPGSPLH
TRBV4-3,ASSQAAWAGVAYEQY
TRBV5-4,ASSLVRGQVGF
TRBV29-1,SVERQGGPIAEAF
TRBV2,ATGRGTGSGNTIY
TRBV11-3,ASSLDSATEAF